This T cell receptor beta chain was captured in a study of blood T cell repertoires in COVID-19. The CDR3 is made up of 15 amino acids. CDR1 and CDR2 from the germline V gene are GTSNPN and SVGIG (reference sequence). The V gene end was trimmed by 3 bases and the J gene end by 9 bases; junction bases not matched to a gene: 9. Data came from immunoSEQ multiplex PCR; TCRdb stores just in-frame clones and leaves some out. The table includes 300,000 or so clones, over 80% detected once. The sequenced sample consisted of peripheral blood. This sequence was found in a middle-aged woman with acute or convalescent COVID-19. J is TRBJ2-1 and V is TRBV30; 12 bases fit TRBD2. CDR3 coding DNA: TGTGCCTGGAGGTCGGCTAGCGGGGGGGCCAGTGAGCAGTTCTTC. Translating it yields CAWRSASGGASEQFF.